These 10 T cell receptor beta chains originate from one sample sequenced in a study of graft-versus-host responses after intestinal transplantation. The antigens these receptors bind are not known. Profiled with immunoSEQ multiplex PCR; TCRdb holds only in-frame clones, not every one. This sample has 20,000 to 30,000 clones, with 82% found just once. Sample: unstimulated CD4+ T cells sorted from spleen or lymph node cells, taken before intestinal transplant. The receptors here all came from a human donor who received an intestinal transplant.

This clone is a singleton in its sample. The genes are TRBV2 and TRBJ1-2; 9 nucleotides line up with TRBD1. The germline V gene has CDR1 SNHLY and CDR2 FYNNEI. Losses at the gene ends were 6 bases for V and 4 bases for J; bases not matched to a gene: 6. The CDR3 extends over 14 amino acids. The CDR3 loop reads CASRELTGGYGYTF. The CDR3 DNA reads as TGTGCCAGCAGGGAATTGACAGGGGGCTATGGCTACACCTTC.

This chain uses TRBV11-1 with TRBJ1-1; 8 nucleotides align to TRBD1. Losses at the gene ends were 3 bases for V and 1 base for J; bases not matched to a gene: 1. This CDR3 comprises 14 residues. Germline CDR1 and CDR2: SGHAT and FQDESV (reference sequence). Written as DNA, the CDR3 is TGTGCCAGCAGCTTGGACAGGGCGAACACTGAAGCTTTCTTT. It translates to CASSLDRANTEAFF.

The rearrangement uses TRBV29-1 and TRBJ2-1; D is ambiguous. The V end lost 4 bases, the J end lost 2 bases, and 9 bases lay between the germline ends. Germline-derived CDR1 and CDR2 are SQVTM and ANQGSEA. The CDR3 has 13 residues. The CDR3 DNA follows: TGCAGCGTTGGAGACACCACCTACAATGAGCAGTTCTTC. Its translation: CSVGDTTYNEQFF.

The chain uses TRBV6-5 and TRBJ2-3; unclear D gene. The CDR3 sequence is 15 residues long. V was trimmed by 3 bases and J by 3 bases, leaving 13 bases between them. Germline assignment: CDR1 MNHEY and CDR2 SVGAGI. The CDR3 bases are TGTGCCAGCAGTTATTTAGACGTATTTACAGATACGCAGTATTTT. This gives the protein CASSYLDVFTDTQYF.

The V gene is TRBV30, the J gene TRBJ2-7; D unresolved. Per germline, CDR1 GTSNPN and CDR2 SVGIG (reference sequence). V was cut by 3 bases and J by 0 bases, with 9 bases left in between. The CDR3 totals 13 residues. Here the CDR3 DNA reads TGTGCCTGGAGGCCCTGTAACTCCTACGAGCAGTACTTC. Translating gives CAWRPCNSYEQYF.

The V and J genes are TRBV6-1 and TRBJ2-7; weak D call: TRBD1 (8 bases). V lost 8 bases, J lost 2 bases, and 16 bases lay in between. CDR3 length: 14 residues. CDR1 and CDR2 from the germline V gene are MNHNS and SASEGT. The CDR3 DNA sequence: TGTGCCAGCTTAACAGGGGGGGGGCCCTACGAGCAGTACTTC. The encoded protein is CASLTGGGPYEQYF.

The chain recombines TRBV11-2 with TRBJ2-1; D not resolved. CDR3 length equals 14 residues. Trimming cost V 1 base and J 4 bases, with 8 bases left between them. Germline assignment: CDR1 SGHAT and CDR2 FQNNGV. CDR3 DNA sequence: TGTGCCAGCAGCTTAGTAAGCAGTTACAATGAGCAGTTCTTC. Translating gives CASSLVSSYNEQFF. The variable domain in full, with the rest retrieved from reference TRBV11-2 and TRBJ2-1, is EAGVAQSPRYKIIEKRQSVAFWCNPISGHATLYWYQQILGQGPKLLIQFQNNGVVDDSQLPKDRFSAERLKGVDSTLKIQPAKLEDSAVYLCASSLVSSYNEQFFGPGTRLTVL.

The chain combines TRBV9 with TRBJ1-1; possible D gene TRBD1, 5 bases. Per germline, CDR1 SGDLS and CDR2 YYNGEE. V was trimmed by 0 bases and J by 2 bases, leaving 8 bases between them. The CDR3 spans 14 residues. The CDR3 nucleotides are TGTGCCAGCAGCGTAGCAGGGCCAAACACTGAAGCTTTCTTT. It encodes CASSVAGPNTEAFF.

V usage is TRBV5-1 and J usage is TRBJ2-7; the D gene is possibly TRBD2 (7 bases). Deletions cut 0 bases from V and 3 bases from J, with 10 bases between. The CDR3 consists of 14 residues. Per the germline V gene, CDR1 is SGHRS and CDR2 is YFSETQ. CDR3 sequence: CASSLAGDYYEQYF. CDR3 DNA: TGCGCCAGCAGCTTGGCAGGGGACTACTACGAGCAGTACTTC.

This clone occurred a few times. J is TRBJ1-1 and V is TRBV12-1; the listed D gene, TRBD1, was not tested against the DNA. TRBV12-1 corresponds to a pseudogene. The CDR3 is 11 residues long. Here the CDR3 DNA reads TGTGCCAGCAGCGGCCACACTGAAGCTTTCTTT. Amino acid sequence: CASSGHTEAFF.